Here is one T cell receptor (beta chain) with its context. TCR beta CDR3 regions were amplified from RNA. The primer set for the first-round RT-PCR of the TCR CDR3 was HTBI. TCRdb called the multiplex PCR reads again in MiXCR, with one record for every CDR3 protein. The sample has 750,000 to 900,000 distinct CDR3 sequences, 38% seen once. Extraction of PBMCs used 10 ml of fresh peripheral blood. The sample belongs to a study of T cells in Graves' hyperthyroidism and ophthalmopathy. This CDR3 contains 15 residues. V shed 6 bases and J 11 bases; nucleotides not matched to a gene: 16. Germline V gene sequence: CDR1 SGDLS, CDR2 YYNGEE.

The chain joins TRBV9 to TRBJ1-4; 7 nucleotides agree with TRBD1. The sample taken for sequencing was blood. The clonotype was recovered from a man aged 18 to 35 with Graves' hyperthyroidism. CDR3 sequence (DNA): TGTGCCAGCACCCCCCCGGGACAGCGTCCTGTGAAACTGTTTTTT. It codes for CASTPPGQRPVKLFF.